A single T cell receptor beta chain is shown here with its context. This sample is drawn from a study of T cells after somatic rescue of genetic block. Sequencing used immunoSEQ multiplex PCR; TCRdb keeps in-frame clones, though not all of them. The repertoire holds over 95,000 clones, under 95% seen once, with 1.4% in the top ten. The V gene lost 3 bases and the J gene lost 1 base, with 6 bases spanning the gap. The V gene's germline CDR1 is SGHDN and CDR2 FVKESK. The CDR3 is 13 residues long. The chain carries TRBV14 and TRBJ2-5; D is unclear. The TCR originated in a woman in her late teens or twenties. Sequencing used peripheral blood mononuclear cells (PBMCs). DNA of the CDR3: TGTGCCAGCAGCCAGGGCGGCCAAGAGACCCAGTACTTC. Translated: CASSQGGQETQYF.